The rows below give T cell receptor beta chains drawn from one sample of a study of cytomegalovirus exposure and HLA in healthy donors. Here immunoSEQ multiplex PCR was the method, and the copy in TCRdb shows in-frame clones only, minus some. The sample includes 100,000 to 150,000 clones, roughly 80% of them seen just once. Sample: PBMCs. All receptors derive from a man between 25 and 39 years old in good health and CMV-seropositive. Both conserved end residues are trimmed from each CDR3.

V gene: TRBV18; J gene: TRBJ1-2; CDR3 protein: ASSPGQENYGYT
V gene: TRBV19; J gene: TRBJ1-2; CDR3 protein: ASSQGYGYT
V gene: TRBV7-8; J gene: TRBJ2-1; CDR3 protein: ASSLRRGGRGEQF
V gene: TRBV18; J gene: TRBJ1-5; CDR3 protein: ASSRTGDGNQPQH
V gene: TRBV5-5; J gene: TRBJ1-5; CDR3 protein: ASSLRTGPNQPQH
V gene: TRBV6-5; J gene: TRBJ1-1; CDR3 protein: ASSWDKNTEAF
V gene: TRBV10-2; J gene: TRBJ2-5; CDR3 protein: ASRGTGEETQY
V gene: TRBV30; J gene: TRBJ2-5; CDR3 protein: AWESRSNLAEETQY
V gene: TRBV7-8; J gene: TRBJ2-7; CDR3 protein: AISTGSHEQY
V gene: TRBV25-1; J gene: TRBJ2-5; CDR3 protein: ASSEPSGGRGTQY
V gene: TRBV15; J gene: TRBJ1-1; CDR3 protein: ATSRGGSSTEAF
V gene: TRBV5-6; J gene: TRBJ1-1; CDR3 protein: ASSPTGNTEAF
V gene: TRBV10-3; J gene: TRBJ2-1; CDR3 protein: AISEDRGLFAEQF
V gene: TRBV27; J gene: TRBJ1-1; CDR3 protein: ASSIPGQGGVEAF
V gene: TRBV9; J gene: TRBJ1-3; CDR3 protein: ASSVGPGEGNTIY
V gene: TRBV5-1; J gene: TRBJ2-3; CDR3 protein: ASSRNPGGRADTQY
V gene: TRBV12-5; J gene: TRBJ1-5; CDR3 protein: ASAQGGDQPQH
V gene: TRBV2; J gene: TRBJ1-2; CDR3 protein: ASYFSNYGYT
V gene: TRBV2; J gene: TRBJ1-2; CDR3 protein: ASSPRTGAIAGYT
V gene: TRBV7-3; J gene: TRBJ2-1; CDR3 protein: ASSQARGTSGDNEQF
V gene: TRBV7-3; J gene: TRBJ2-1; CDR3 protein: ASSHGGYNEQF
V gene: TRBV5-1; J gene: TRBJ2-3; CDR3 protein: ASSQGGGGTTDTQY
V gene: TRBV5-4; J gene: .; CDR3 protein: ASSLAAGRAVFEQY
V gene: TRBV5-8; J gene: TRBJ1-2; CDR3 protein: ASSFEEYGYT
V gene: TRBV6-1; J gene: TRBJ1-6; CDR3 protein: ASSSGPYYSPLH
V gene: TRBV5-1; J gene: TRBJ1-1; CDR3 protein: ASSEGAYTEAF
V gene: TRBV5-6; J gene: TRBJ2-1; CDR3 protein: ASSLGTPYNEQF
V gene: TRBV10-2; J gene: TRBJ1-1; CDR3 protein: ASRNRMNTEAF
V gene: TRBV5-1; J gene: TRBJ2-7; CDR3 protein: ASSLVLGRGAGYEQY
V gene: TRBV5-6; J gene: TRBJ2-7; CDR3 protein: ASSLDKGRRYEQY
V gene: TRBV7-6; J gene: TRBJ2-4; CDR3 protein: ASSRTSGGDIQY
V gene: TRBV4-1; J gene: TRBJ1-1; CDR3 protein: ASSPWGGTEAF
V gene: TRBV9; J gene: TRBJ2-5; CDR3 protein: ASSDTGVRGETQY
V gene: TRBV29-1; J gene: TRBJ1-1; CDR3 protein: SVNMRERPEAF
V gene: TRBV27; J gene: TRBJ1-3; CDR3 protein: ASMYRGRAGNTIY
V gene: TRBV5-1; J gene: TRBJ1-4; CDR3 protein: ASRIPGTVGEKLF
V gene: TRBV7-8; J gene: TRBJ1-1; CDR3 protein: ASSSVMNTEAF
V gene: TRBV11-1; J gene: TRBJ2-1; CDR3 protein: ASSLGPGNEQF
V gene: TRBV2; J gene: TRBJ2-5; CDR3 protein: ASRQGAEEQY
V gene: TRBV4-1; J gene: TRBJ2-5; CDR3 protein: ASSQVGTGQETQY
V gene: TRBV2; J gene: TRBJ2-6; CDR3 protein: ASSEQGAYSGANVLT